This entry lists 9 T cell receptor beta chains sequenced from one sample in a study of blood T cell repertoires in COVID-19. Here immunoSEQ multiplex PCR was the method, and the copy in TCRdb shows in-frame clones only, minus some. The sample lists a few hundred thousand clones; around nine tenths were seen once. Sequenced input: peripheral blood. The origin of the receptors is a woman in her sixties or seventies with COVID-19, enrolled during active disease.

The chain employs TRBV18 and TRBJ1-1; possibly TRBD1 for D (6 bases). V lost 8 bases and J 7 bases, leaving 11 bases between the germline ends. This CDR3 region has 11 residues. CDR1 is KGHSH, CDR2 LQKENI, per germline. The CDR3 sequence is CASQTGIEAFF. The CDR3 DNA sequence: TGTGCCAGCCAAACAGGGATTGAAGCTTTCTTT.

The chain joins TRBV7-2 to TRBJ2-3; TRBD2 agrees at 16 bases. Trimming took 4 bases from V and 8 from J; bases not matched to a gene: 12. The germline V gene encodes CDR1 SGHTA and CDR2 FQGNSA. The CDR3 loop spans 18 amino acids. The CDR3 protein is CASSSPGLAGGLIVTQYF. The CDR3 DNA sequence: TGTGCCAGCAGCTCCCCGGGACTAGCGGGAGGGCTCATTGTTACGCAGTATTTT.

The rearrangement uses TRBV25-1 and TRBJ2-6; 10 nucleotides match TRBD2. Germline lookup yields CDR1 MGHDK and CDR2 SYGVNS. V was clipped by 6 bases and J by 3 bases; unmatched bases: 11. The CDR3 covers 18 residues. The CDR3 loop reads CASSSRAIAGGGANVLTF. CDR3 sequence (DNA): TGTGCCAGCAGCTCACGGGCCATAGCGGGAGGTGGGGCCAACGTCCTGACTTTC. Full variable domain (rest looked up from reference TRBV25-1 and TRBJ2-6): EADIYQTPRYLVIGTGKKITLECSQTMGHDKMYWYQQDPGMELHLIHYSYGVNSTEKGDLSSESTVSRIRTEHFPLTLESARPSHTSQYLCASSSRAIAGGGANVLTFGAGSRLTVL.

The chain links TRBV6-5 to TRBJ1-5; tentatively, D is TRBD1 (5 bases). Per germline, CDR1 MNHEY and CDR2 SVGAGI. The CDR3 covers 14 residues. Trimming removed 10 bases at V and 4 bases at J, with 17 bases between. The chain's CDR3 is CATSRGMGNQPQHF. The CDR3 bases are TGTGCCACCTCGCGGGGCATGGGGAATCAGCCCCAGCATTTT.

DNA of the CDR3: TGTGCCAGCAGTTTTGGCAGGGATCAGCCCCAGCATTTT. Protein sequence: CASSFGRDQPQHF. The J gene is TRBJ1-5, the V gene TRBV27; D is possibly TRBD1 (5 bases). Germline CDR1 is MNHEY and CDR2 is SMNVEV (reference sequence). The CDR3 consists of 13 residues. The V and J ends lost 3 bases and 5 bases respectively, with 8 bases between them.

The table lists this clone with a few counts. The chain couples TRBV7-2 to TRBJ1-5; maybe TRBD1 (5 bases). Germline lookup yields CDR1 SGHTA and CDR2 FQGNSA. This CDR3 is 13 amino acids long. Trimming took 1 base from V and 4 from J, leaving 5 bases between them. The CDR3 here is CASSLGQNQPQHF. As DNA, the CDR3 is TGTGCCAGCAGCTTAGGACAGAATCAGCCCCAGCATTTT. Based on the CDR3 plus reference TRBV7-2 and TRBJ1-5, the full variable domain is GAGVSQSPSNKVTEKGKDVELRCDPISGHTALYWYRQSLGQGLEFLIYFQGNSAPDKSGLPSDRFSAERTGGSVSTLTIQRTQQEDSAVYLCASSLGQNQPQHFGDGTRLSIL.

The rearrangement uses TRBV6-6 and TRBJ1-4; 8 positions match TRBD1. V lost 6 bases and J lost 7; bases outside the gene matches: 4. The V gene's germline CDR1 is MNHNY and CDR2 SVGAGI (reference sequence). CDR3 length: 13 residues. The CDR3 is CASRGTGREKLFF. CDR3 bases: TGTGCCAGCAGGGGGACAGGACGTGAAAAACTGTTTTTT.

This clone was detected once. The chain is built from TRBV4-2 and TRBJ2-7, with a tentative D call TRBD1 (5 bases). V lost 2 bases and J lost 3, with 8 bases in between. Per germline, CDR1 LGHNA and CDR2 YNFKEQ. This CDR3 comprises 13 residues. In DNA form, the CDR3 reads TGTGCCAGCAGCCAACTCACAGGCTACGAGCAGTACTTC. It is translated as CASSQLTGYEQYF.

This clone occurred once. V is TRBV30 and J is TRBJ2-5, with D maybe TRBD1 (5 bases). Germline V gives CDR1 GTSNPN, CDR2 SVGIG (reference sequence). The length of the CDR3 is 11 residues. V was trimmed by 5 bases and J by 6 bases, leaving 10 bases between them. CDR3: CAWEVGQTQYF. CDR3 DNA sequence: TGTGCCTGGGAGGTGGGGCAGACCCAGTACTTC.